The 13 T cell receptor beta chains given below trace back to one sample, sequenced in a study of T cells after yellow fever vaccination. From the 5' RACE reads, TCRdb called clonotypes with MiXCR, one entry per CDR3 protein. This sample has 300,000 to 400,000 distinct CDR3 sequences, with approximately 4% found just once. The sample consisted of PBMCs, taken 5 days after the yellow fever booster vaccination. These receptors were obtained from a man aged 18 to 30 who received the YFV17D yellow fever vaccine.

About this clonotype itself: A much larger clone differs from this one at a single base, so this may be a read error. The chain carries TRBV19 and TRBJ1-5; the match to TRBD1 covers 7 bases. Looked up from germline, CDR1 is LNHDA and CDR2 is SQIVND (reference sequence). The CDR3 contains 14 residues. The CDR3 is CASSIRGEGQHQHF. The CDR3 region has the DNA TGTGCCAGTAGTATTCGGGGGGAGGGACAGCACCAGCATTTT.

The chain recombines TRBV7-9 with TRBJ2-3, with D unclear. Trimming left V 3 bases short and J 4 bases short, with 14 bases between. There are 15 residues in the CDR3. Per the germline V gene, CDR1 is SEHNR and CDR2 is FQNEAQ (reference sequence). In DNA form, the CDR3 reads TGTGCCAGCAGCTTCGACGGTACTCTCCCAGATACGCAGTATTTT. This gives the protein CASSFDGTLPDTQYF. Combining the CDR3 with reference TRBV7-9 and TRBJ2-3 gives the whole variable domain DTGVSQNPRHKITKRGQNVTFRCDPISEHNRLYWYRQTLGQGPEFLTYFQNEAQLEKSRLLSDRFSAERPKGSFSTLEIQRTEQGDSAMYLCASSFDGTLPDTQYFGPGTRLTVL.

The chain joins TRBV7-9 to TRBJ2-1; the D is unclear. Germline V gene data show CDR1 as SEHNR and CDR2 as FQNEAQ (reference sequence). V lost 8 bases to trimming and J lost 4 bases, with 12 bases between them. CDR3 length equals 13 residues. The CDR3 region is CASRFDGYNEQFF. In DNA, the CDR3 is TGTGCCAGCCGTTTCGACGGGTACAATGAGCAGTTCTTC.

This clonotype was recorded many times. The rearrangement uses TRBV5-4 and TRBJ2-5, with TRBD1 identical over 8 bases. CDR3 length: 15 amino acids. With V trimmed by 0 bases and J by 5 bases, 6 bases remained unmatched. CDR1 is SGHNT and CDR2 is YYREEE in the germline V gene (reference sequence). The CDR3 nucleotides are TGTGCCAGCAGCTTGGAACAGGGGGTTTCGGAGACCCAGTACTTC. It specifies CASSLEQGVSETQYF.

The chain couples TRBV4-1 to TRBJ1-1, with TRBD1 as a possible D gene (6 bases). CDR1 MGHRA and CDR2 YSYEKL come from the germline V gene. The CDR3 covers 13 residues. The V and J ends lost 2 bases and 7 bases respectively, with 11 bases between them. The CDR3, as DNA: TGCGCCAGCAGCCAACAGGGGAAGGGTGAAGCTTTCTTT. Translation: CASSQQGKGEAFF.

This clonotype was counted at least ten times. CDR3: CASRRRDALSEKLFF. The CDR3 region has the DNA TGCGCCAGCAGGCGCCGGGACGCCCTTTCTGAAAAACTGTTTTTT. The chain carries TRBV5-1 and TRBJ1-4; D may be TRBD1 (5 bases). Deletions cut 5 bases from V and 7 bases from J, with 18 bases between. CDR3 length: 15 amino acids. CDR1 and CDR2 (germline): SGHRS, YFSETQ.

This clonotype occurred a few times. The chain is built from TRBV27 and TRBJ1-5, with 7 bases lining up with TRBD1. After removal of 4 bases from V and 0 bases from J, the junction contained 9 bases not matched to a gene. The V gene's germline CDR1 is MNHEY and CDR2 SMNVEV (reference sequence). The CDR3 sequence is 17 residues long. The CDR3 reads CASSSLTGVYSNQPQHF. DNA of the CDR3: TGTGCCAGCAGTTCCTTAACAGGGGTTTATAGCAATCAGCCCCAGCATTTT.

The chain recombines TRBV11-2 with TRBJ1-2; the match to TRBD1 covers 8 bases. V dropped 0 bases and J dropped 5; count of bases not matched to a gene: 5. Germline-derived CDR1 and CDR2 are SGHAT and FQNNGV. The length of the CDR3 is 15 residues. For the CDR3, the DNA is TGTGCCAGCAGCTTAGAACAGGGGGGATGGTATGGCTACACCTTC. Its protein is CASSLEQGGWYGYTF.

The CDR3 nucleotides are TGTGCCAGCAGCTATGGGAGGGACAGGGGGCGCACCGGGGAGCTGTTTTTT. This gives the protein CASSYGRDRGRTGELFF. The chain employs TRBV7-2 and TRBJ2-2, with 12 bases identical to TRBD1. CDR3 length: 17 residues. Germline-derived CDR1 and CDR2 are SGHTA and FQGNSA. J was trimmed by 4 bases and V by 4 bases; bases with no gene match: 7.

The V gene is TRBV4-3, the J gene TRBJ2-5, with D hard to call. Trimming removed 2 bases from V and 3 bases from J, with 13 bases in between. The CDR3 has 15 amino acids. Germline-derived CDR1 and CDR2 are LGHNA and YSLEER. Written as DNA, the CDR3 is TGCGCCAGCAGCCAAAGCCTCTGGGTGGAAGAGACCCAGTACTTC. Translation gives CASSQSLWVEETQYF.

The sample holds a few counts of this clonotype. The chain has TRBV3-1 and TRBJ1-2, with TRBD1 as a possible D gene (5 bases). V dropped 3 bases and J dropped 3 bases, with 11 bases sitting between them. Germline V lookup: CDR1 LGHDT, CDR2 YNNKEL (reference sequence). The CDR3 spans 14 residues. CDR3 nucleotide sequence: TGTGCCAGCAGCCACCTAGGGACTGACTATGGCTACACCTTC. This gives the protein CASSHLGTDYGYTF. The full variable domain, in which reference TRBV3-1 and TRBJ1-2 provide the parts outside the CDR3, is DTAVSQTPKYLVTQMGNDKSIKCEQNLGHDTMYWYKQDSKKFLKIMFSYNNKELIINETVPNRFSPKSPDKAHLNLHINSLELGDSAVYFCASSHLGTDYGYTFGSGTRLTVV.

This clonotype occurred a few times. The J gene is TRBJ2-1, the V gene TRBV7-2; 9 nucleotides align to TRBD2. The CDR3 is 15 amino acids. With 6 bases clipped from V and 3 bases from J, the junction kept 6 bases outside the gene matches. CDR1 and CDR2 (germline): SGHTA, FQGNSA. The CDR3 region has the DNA TGTGCCAGCAGACCCGGGACTAGCCGCTACAATGAGCAGTTCTTC. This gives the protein CASRPGTSRYNEQFF.

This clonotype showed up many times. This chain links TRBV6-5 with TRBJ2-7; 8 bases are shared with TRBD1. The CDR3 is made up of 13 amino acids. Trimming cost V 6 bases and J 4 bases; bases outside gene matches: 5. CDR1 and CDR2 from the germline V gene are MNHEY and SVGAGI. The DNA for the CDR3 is TGTGCCAGCAGGCCCGGACAGGGTTACGAGCAGTACTTC. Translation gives CASRPGQGYEQYF.